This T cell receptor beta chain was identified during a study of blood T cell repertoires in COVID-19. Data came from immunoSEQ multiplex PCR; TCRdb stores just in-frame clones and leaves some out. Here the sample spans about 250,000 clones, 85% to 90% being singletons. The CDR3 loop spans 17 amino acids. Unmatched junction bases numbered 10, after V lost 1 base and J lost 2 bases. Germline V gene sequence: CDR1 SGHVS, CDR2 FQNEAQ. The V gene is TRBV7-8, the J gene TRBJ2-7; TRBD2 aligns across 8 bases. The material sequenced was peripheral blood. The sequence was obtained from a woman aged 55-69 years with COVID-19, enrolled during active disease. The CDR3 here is CASSLELYGGGTYEQYF. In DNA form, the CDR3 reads TGTGCCAGCAGCTTAGAGTTGTACGGCGGGGGGACCTACGAGCAGTACTTC.